The rows below give T cell receptor beta chains drawn from one sample of a study of cytomegalovirus exposure and HLA in healthy donors. Data came from immunoSEQ multiplex PCR; TCRdb stores just in-frame clones and leaves some out. Of around 160,000 clones listed, 60% to 85% were seen once; the top ten hold about 13%. The sample taken for sequencing was PBMCs. These receptors all stem from a man aged 40-49 years in good health and CMV-seropositive. Each CDR3 is given with its conserved first and last residue. D genes are given only for firm matches. Part of the rows lack a size; the others show once, few, many or a class for expanded clones.

D,size,V,J,CDR3,DNA
TRBD2,few,TRBV28,TRBJ2-1,CASSLFGTSGREPRGSYNEQFF,TGTGCCAGCAGTTTATTCGGGACTAGCGGGAGGGAACCCCGGGGCTCCTACAATGAGCAGTTCTTC
.,.,TRBV10-3,TRBJ2-7,CAISESALGGYEQYF,TGTGCCATCAGTGAGTCGGCCCTAGGAGGCTACGAGCAGTACTTC
TRBD1,few,TRBV4-1,TRBJ2-7,CASSQDWTGLFEQYF,TGCGCCAGCAGCCAAGACTGGACAGGGTTGTTCGAGCAGTACTTC
TRBD2,.,TRBV5-5,TRBJ2-1,CASSLELSGSGEQFF,TGTGCCAGCAGCTTGGAGCTTAGCGGGAGCGGTGAGCAGTTCTTC
TRBD2,.,TRBV9,TRBJ2-5,CASSVGVAGGSGETQYF,TGTGCCAGCAGCGTAGGAGTAGCGGGAGGTAGTGGGGAGACCCAGTACTTC
.,.,TRBV9,TRBJ1-2,CASRADSNYGYTF,TGTGCCAGCAGAGCAGACAGTAACTATGGCTACACCTTC
TRBD2,.,TRBV4-1,TRBJ2-7,CASSQGLTSGQYEQYF,TGCGCCAGCAGCCAGGGTTTGACTAGCGGACAATACGAGCAGTACTTC
.,.,TRBV6-6,TRBJ2-7,CASSSQDEQYF,TGTGCCAGCAGTTCACAGGACGAGCAGTACTTC
.,.,TRBV7-2,TRBJ1-2,CASSPLSYSSNYGYTF,TGTGCCAGCAGCCCGCTATCCTATTCATCTAACTATGGCTACACCTTC
.,.,TRBV5-1,TRBJ1-1,CASSLGEPRRTEAFF,TGCGCCAGCAGCTTGGGCGAGCCCCGGAGGACTGAAGCTTTCTTT
TRBD2,.,TRBV28,TRBJ2-7,CASAGANEQYF,TGTGCCAGCGCGGGAGCCAACGAGCAGTACTTC
.,.,TRBV10-2,TRBJ1-5,CASRGGGDQPQHF,TGCGCCAGCAGGGGTGGGGGCGACCAGCCCCAGCATTTT
TRBD2,.,TRBV5-1,TRBJ2-7,CASRPLGTTISYEQYF,TGCGCCAGCAGGCCACTCGGGACTACAATTTCCTACGAGCAGTACTTC
.,once,TRBV7-9,TRBJ1-4,CASSQAADGGREKLFF,TGTGCCAGCAGCCAAGCCGCAGACGGGGGGCGCGAAAAACTGTTTTTT
.,.,TRBV2,TRBJ1-5,CASSAIGTTLNQPQHF,TGTGCCAGCAGCGCCATTGGGACAACTTTAAATCAGCCCCAGCATTTT
.,.,TRBV4-1,TRBJ2-7,CASSQDHGSFGEQYF,TGCGCCAGCAGCCAAGATCACGGGAGCTTCGGCGAGCAGTACTTC
TRBD1,few,TRBV29-1,TRBJ1-2,CSARSKGAREGYTF,TGCAGCGCCCGATCGAAGGGGGCCAGGGAGGGCTACACCTTC
.,.,TRBV6-5,TRBJ1-2,CASSYDSSYGYTF,TGTGCCAGCAGTTACGACAGTTCTTATGGCTACACCTTC
.,.,TRBV2,TRBJ2-3,CASSGDKHTDTQYF,TGTGCCAGCAGTGGGGACAAACACACAGATACGCAGTATTTT
.,.,TRBV19,TRBJ1-5,CASSALASDQPQHF,TGTGCCAGTAGTGCTTTGGCATCCGATCAGCCCCAGCATTTT
TRBD1,few,TRBV9,TRBJ1-1,CASSVEPGTVYEAFF,TGTGCCAGCAGCGTCGAACCCGGGACAGTCTACGAAGCTTTCTTT
.,.,TRBV11-2,TRBJ2-3,CASSLDLLTDTQYF,TGTGCCAGCAGCTTAGATCTTTTGACAGATACGCAGTATTTT
.,.,TRBV20-1,TRBJ2-7,CSASAYEQYF,TGCAGTGCCAGCGCCTACGAGCAGTACTTC
.,.,TRBV7-3,TRBJ2-5,CASSLTSSPGETQYF,TGTGCCAGCAGCTTGACCTCCTCCCCCGGGGAGACCCAGTACTTC
.,.,TRBV5-1,TRBJ1-1,CASSLLGQNTEAFF,TGCGCCAGCAGCTTGTTGGGACAGAACACTGAAGCTTTCTTT
.,medium-sized,TRBV5-1,TRBJ1-2,CASSSWYGVGGYTF,TGCGCCAGCAGCTCTTGGTACGGGGTTGGTGGCTACACCTTC
.,few,TRBV5-1,TRBJ2-7,CASSLEGHKYF,TGCGCCAGCAGCTTGGAGGGACACAAGTACTTC
.,few,TRBV5-5,TRBJ1-3,CASSLEAGVGTIYF,TGTGCCAGCAGCTTGGAGGCCGGGGTTGGCACCATATATTTT
.,.,TRBV5-1,TRBJ2-3,CASSLTTGTDTQYF,TGCGCCAGCAGCCTTACCACAGGCACAGATACGCAGTATTTT
.,.,TRBV11-3,TRBJ2-1,CASSLGGAASSYNEQFF,TGTGCCAGCAGCTTGGGGGGGGCGGCGAGCTCCTACAATGAGCAGTTCTTC
.,.,TRBV18,TRBJ1-2,CASSPPGRAGYGYTF,TGTGCCAGCTCACCACCTGGGAGGGCAGGCTATGGCTACACCTTC